These T cell receptor beta chains were read from a single sample in a study of post-analysis software for immune sequencing data. TCRdb processed the PCR reads anew with MiXCR; each CDR3 protein has one entry. The table includes more than 350,000 distinct CDR3 sequences, 30% to 45% detected once. The specimen sequenced was blood. The origin of the receptors is a girl aged 2-9 years with multiple sclerosis. CDR3s include the opening cysteine and the closing phenylalanine or tryptophan. A D gene is named only where the DNA matches it firmly. Only part of the rows carry a size: once, few, many, or a class if the clone is expanded.

J gene | clone size | D gene | V gene | CDR3 DNA | CDR3 protein
TRBJ2-7 | - | TRBD1 | TRBV7-9 | TGTGCCAGCAGCTACGGACAGGGGCAAGGCTACGAGCAGTACTTC | CASSYGQGQGYEQYF
TRBJ1-4 | - | - | TRBV7-2 | TGTGCCAGCAGCCCCTCAGGGATAAATAATGAAAAACTGTTTTTT | CASSPSGINNEKLFF
TRBJ1-4 | once | TRBD1 | TRBV28 | TGTGCCAGCAGGGGGGGGACAGTCGGTGAAAAACCGTTTTTT | CASRGGTVGEKPFF
TRBJ2-5 | few | - | TRBV20-1 | TGCAGTGCTAGAGAGAGAGAGACCCAGTACTTC | CSARERETQYF
TRBJ1-2 | - | - | TRBV7-9 | TGTGCCAGCAGCCCCCGGACAGAGCTTGACTATGGCTACACCTTC | CASSPRTELDYGYTF
TRBJ2-7 | - | - | TRBV7-6 | TGTGCCAGCAGCCCTTTTGGTGAGCTCTACGAGCAGTACTTC | CASSPFGELYEQYF
TRBJ1-2 | - | - | TRBV3-1 | TGTGCCAGCAGCCCCCTCGGTGGAGGTGACTATGGCTACACCTTC | CASSPLGGGDYGYTF
TRBJ2-1 | - | - | TRBV5-1 | TGCGCCAGCAAACCTCAGCCGACCAGCTCCTACAATGAGCAGTTCTTC | CASKPQPTSSYNEQFF
TRBJ2-6 | - | - | TRBV28 | TGTGCCAGCAGCGAGACAGGTACCGGGGCCAACGTCCTGACTTTC | CASSETGTGANVLTF
TRBJ2-1 | many | - | TRBV9 | TGTGCCAGCAGCACCTACAATGAGCAGTTCTTC | CASSTYNEQFF
TRBJ2-7 | - | TRBD1 | TRBV4-1 | TGCGCCAGCAGCCATACCGGGACAGGGGCCTACGAGCAGTACTTC | CASSHTGTGAYEQYF
TRBJ1-1 | - | TRBD1 | TRBV9 | TGTGCCAGCAGCGTAGAATCGTACAGGACAGGATCTGAAGCTTTCTTT | CASSVESYRTGSEAFF
TRBJ2-7 | - | TRBD1 | TRBV28 | TGTGCCAGCAGACGGGACAGGGGGAGCTCCTACGAGCAGTACTTC | CASRRDRGSSYEQYF
TRBJ2-1 | - | TRBD2 | TRBV20-1 | TGCAGTGCTAGTCAAGCGGGAGACAGGAATGAGCAGTTCTTC | CSASQAGDRNEQFF
TRBJ2-3 | - | - | TRBV18 | TGTGCCAGCTCCCACCCGGACGGCCTTGGGGCAGATACGCAGTATTTT | CASSHPDGLGADTQYF
TRBJ2-1 | - | - | TRBV7-3 | TGTGTCAGCAGCTTAGGGCCCAGACCACGATACAATGAGCAGTTCTTC | CVSSLGPRPRYNEQFF
TRBJ1-1 | - | - | TRBV12-3/TRBV12-4 | TGTGCCAGCAGGTGGGCTATGGCGAACACTGAAGCTTTCTTT | CASRWAMANTEAFF
TRBJ2-3 | few | - | TRBV6-4 | TGTGCCAGCAGTGAAGGCGGGCAGGGCGCAGATACGCAGTATTTT | CASSEGGQGADTQYF
TRBJ2-4 | many | - | TRBV29-1 | TGCAGCGTTGTCGGGGGAAAAAACATTCAGTACTTC | CSVVGGKNIQYF